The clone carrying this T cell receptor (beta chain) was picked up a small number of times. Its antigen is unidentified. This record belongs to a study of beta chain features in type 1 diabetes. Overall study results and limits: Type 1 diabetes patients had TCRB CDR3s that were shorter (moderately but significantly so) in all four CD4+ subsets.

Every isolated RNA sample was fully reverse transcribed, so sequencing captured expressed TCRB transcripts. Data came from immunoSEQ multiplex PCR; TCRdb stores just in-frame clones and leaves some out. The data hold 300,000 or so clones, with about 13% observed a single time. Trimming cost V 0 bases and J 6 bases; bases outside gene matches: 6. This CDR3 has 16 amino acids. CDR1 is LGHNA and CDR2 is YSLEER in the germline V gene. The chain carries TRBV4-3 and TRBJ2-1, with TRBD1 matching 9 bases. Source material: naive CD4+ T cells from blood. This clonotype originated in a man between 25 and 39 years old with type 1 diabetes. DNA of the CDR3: TGCGCCAGCAGCCAAGAGGGGGACAGGGTTGTCAATGAGCAGTTCTTC. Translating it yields CASSQEGDRVVNEQFF.